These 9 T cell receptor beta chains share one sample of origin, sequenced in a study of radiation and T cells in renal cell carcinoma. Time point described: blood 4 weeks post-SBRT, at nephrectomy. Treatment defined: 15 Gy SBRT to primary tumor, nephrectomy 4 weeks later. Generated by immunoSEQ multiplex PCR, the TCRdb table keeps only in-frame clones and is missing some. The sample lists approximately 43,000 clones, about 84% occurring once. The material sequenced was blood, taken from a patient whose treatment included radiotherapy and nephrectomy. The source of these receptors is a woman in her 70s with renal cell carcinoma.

In DNA, the CDR3 is TGTGCCAGCTCAAACACCGGGGAGCTGTTTTTT. Translated, it gives CASSNTGELFF. The genes are TRBV27 and TRBJ2-2, with D uncertain. In germline, CDR1 is MNHEY, CDR2 SMNVEV (reference sequence). Trimming pared 8 bases from V and 2 bases from J, leaving 3 bases between. The CDR3 is 11 amino acids.

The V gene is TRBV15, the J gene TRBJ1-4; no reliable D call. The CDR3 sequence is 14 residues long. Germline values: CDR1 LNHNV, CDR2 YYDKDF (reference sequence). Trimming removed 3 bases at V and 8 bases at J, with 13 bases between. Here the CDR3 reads CATSSRTGSEKLFF. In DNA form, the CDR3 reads TGTGCCACCAGCAGTAGGACGGGTTCCGAAAAACTGTTTTTT.

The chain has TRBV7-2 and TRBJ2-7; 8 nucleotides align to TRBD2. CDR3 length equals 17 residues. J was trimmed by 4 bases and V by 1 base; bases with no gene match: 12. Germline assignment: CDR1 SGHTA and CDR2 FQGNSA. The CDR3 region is CASSLERGEAGAYEQYF. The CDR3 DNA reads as TGTGCCAGCAGCTTAGAGAGGGGAGAAGCGGGAGCTTACGAGCAGTACTTC.

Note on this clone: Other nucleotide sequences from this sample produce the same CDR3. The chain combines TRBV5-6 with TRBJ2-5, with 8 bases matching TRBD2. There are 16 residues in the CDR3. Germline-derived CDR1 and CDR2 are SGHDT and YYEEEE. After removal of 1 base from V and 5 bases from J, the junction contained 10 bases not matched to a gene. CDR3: CASSLTGRGGGETQYF. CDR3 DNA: TGTGCCAGCAGCTTGACCGGTCGGGGGGGCGGTGAGACCCAGTACTTC.

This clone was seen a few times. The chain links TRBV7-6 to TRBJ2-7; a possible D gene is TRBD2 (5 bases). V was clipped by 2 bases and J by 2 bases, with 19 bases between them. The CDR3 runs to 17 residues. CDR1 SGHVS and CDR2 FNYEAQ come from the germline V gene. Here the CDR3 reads CASSLLVGVSLPYEQYF. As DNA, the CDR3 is TGTGCCAGCAGCTTACTGGTGGGAGTATCGTTGCCCTACGAGCAGTACTTC.

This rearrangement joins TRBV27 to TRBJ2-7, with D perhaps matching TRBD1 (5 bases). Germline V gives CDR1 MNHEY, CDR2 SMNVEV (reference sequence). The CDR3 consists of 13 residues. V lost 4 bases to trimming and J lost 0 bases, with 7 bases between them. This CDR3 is CASSYRSSYEQYF. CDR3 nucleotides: TGTGCCAGCAGTTACAGGAGCTCCTACGAGCAGTACTTC.

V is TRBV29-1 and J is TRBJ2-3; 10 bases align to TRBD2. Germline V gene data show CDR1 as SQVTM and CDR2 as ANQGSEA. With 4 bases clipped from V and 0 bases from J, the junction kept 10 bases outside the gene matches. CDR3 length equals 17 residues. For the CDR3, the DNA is TGCAGCGTTGGGGCTAGCGGGGGCCGGGGCAGCACAGATACGCAGTATTTT. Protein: CSVGASGGRGSTDTQYF.

This CDR3 reads CASQGNPGYTF. CDR3 coding DNA: TGTGCCAGTCAGGGAAATCCAGGCTACACCTTC. The chain combines TRBV7-9 with TRBJ1-2, with D tentatively TRBD1 (5 bases). Per the germline V gene, CDR1 is SEHNR and CDR2 is FQNEAQ (reference sequence). The CDR3 runs to 11 residues. Trimming left V 9 bases short and J 8 bases short, with 13 bases between. Variable domain in full (rest from reference TRBV7-9 and TRBJ1-2): DTGVSQNPRHKITKRGQNVTFRCDPISEHNRLYWYRQTLGQGPEFLTYFQNEAQLEKSRLLSDRFSAERPKGSFSTLEIQRTEQGDSAMYLCASQGNPGYTFGSGTRLTVV.

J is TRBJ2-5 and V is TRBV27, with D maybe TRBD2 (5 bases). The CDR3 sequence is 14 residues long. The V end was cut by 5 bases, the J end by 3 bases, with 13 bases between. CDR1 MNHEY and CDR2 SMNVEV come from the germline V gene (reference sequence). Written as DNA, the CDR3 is TGTGCCAGCAGTACCCAATACGGGGAAGAGACCCAGTACTTC. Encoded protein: CASSTQYGEETQYF.